A single sample is the source of the 18 T cell receptor beta chains below, sequenced in a study of identical twins (TCRdb year 2016). Library preparation was by 5' RACE. The sample was run on an Illumina HiSeq 2000. TCRdb applied fastp at Q25 and MiXCR to the public reads, then kept only in-frame beta chains. Rows matching on CDR3 protein sequence are summarized as one entry with the most common DNA and genes. This sample has 1.5 million to 2 million distinct CDR3 sequences in its table, and under 35% of those were observed once. The top ten clonotypes cover around 0.3% of the sample. The sample taken for sequencing was cord blood. These receptors were obtained from a newborn girl in good health.

This chain connects TRBV2 to TRBJ1-5; a possible D gene is TRBD1 (5 bases). Germline V gives CDR1 SNHLY, CDR2 FYNNEI. The CDR3 consists of 20 residues. Trimming stripped 6 bases from V and 0 bases from J, with 27 bases between. This CDR3 is CASRDYFSRTGTDSNQPQHF. As DNA, the CDR3 is TGTGCCAGCAGAGACTATTTCTCCCGTACCGGGACGGATAGCAATCAGCCCCAGCATTTT.

This clonotype has a handful of counts. This CDR3 reads CSVKQGSLYEQYF. CDR3 nucleotide sequence: TGCAGCGTTAAGCAGGGATCTCTCTACGAGCAGTACTTC. The chain uses TRBV29-1 and TRBJ2-7; tentatively, D is TRBD1 (5 bases). Trimming removed 5 bases from V and 3 bases from J, with 14 bases in between. This CDR3 spans 13 amino acids. Germline assignment: CDR1 SQVTM and CDR2 ANQGSEA.

The chain uses TRBV4-1 and TRBJ2-7, with TRBD2 identical over 10 bases. V gave up 4 bases and J gave up 3 bases; unmatched junction bases: 6. Germline lookup yields CDR1 MGHRA and CDR2 YSYEKL. The CDR3 has 15 residues. CDR3 nucleotides: TGCGCCAGCAGCCGCGGACTAGCGGAATTCTACGAGCAGTACTTC. This codes for CASSRGLAEFYEQYF.

The sample holds a few counts of this clonotype. The rearrangement links TRBV2 to TRBJ2-1, with D perhaps TRBD2 (6 bases). CDR1 is SNHLY and CDR2 is FYNNEI in the germline V gene. CDR3 length: 14 amino acids. The V end lost 6 bases, the J end lost 5 bases, and 14 bases lay between the germline ends. For the CDR3, the DNA is TGTGCCAGCAGGCAGTTTGGCGGGAACAATGAGCAGTTCTTC. It codes for CASRQFGGNNEQFF.

The rearrangement links TRBV4-2 to TRBJ2-7, with D unresolved. This CDR3 has 15 amino acids. The V gene's germline CDR1 is LGHNA and CDR2 YNFKEQ. V was pared by 1 base and J by 0 bases, with 10 bases between. In DNA, the CDR3 is TGTGCCAGCAGCCAAGCTACAGCCAGCTCCTACGAGCAGTACTTC. Translating gives CASSQATASSYEQYF.

For this clonotype: At one end, the junction sequence differs from germline, possibly due to a read error. The chain couples TRBV5-1 to TRBJ2-3; TRBD2 is a possible D gene (7 bases). Germline lookup yields CDR1 SGHRS and CDR2 YFSETQ. This CDR3 has 15 amino acids. CDR3 coding DNA: TGCGCCAGCAGCTTCGAGGGGGGGCTCCCAGATACGCACTATTTT. Protein sequence: CASSFEGGLPDTHYF.

This clonotype was seen a handful of times. The chain uses TRBV6-2 or TRBV6-3 and TRBJ2-1; the match to TRBD2 covers 10 bases. Germline CDR1 is MNHEY and CDR2 is SVGEGT. The V gene end was trimmed by 6 bases and the J gene end by 4 bases; junction bases not matched to a gene: 9. The CDR3 runs 16 residues. The CDR3 DNA follows: TGTGCCAGCAGCCACCAGCGGGGGGGCTGGTACAATGAGCAGTTCTTC. Its translation: CASSHQRGGWYNEQFF.

The V and J genes are TRBV4-1 and TRBJ2-1; 15 positions agree with TRBD2. There are 16 residues in the CDR3. With V trimmed by 5 bases and J by 9 bases, 8 bases remained unmatched. CDR1 is MGHRA, CDR2 YSYEKL, per germline. The CDR3 DNA is TGCGCCAGCAGCATGCCGGGACTAGCGGGAGGAGTTGAGCAGTTCTTC. This codes for CASSMPGLAGGVEQFF.

The J gene is TRBJ1-2, the V gene TRBV20-1, with a weak D call TRBD1 (5 bases). V was cut by 0 bases and J by 3 bases, with 8 bases left in between. This CDR3 is built from 13 residues. CDR1 and CDR2 from the germline V gene are DFQATT and SNEGSKA (reference sequence). CDR3 nucleotides: TGCAGTGCTAGAGATTCCAGGGACTATGGCTACACCTTC. Translated, it gives CSARDSRDYGYTF.

The chain combines TRBV7-2 with TRBJ2-1; possible D gene TRBD1, 6 bases. V dropped 5 bases and J dropped 0 bases, with 14 bases sitting between them. Germline CDR1 SGHTA, CDR2 FQGNSA. The CDR3 consists of 16 residues. CDR3 bases: TGTGCCAGCAGCAAATCGGGGACACCCTCCTACAATGAGCAGTTCTTC. Translated: CASSKSGTPSYNEQFF.

The gene calls are TRBV5-1 and TRBJ1-1, with D possibly matching TRBD1 (6 bases). The V gene lost 3 bases and the J gene lost 3 bases, with 24 bases spanning the gap. CDR3 length equals 18 residues. Germline CDR1 and CDR2: SGHRS and YFSETQ. This CDR3 is CASSSYPRTRAGDTEAFF. The CDR3 nucleotides read TGCGCCAGCAGCTCCTATCCCCGGACCCGGGCAGGGGACACTGAAGCTTTCTTT.

The chain employs TRBV10-2 and TRBJ1-6; no clear D gene. There are 12 residues in the CDR3. CDR1 and CDR2 from the germline V gene are WSHSY and SAAADI. V gave up 3 bases and J gave up 10 bases, with 7 bases separating them. CDR3 nucleotide sequence: TGCGCCAGCAGTGACCTTGAGTCACCCCTCCACTTT. Residues: CASSDLESPLHF.

This clonotype turned up a few times. The V and J genes are TRBV4-2 and TRBJ1-2; a weak D match, TRBD1 (5 bases). The CDR3 is 14 residues long. The V and J ends lost 0 bases and 8 bases respectively, with 13 bases between them. The germline gives CDR1 LGHNA, CDR2 YNFKEQ. The CDR3 sequence is CASSQDPQGAGYTF. CDR3 coding DNA: TGTGCCAGCAGCCAAGATCCCCAGGGAGCCGGCTACACCTTC.

The rearrangement uses TRBV14 and TRBJ2-1; the match to TRBD2 covers 8 bases. V shed 1 base, J shed 10 bases, and the junction held 15 bases outside the gene matches. Germline values: CDR1 SGHDN, CDR2 FVKESK. The CDR3 length is 17 residues. The CDR3: CASSQGLAGTFSYEQFF. The CDR3 region has the DNA TGTGCCAGCAGCCAAGGCCTAGCGGGCACCTTCTCCTACGAGCAGTTCTTC.

The chain uses TRBV7-2 and TRBJ2-1; D remains unclear. This CDR3 is 15 amino acids long. Trimming pared 3 bases from V and 4 bases from J, leaving 13 bases between. The germline gives CDR1 SGHTA, CDR2 FQGNSA. Written as DNA, the CDR3 is TGTGCCAGCAGCTTCTTATGGGCCCGATACAATGAGCAGTTCTTC. Translation gives CASSFLWARYNEQFF.

This clonotype was seen a handful of times. V and J are TRBV4-1 and TRBJ1-1; the D gene is possibly TRBD1 (6 bases). Trimming shortened V by 2 bases and J by 1 base, and 14 bases separated the two germline ends. CDR3 size: 16 residues. Germline CDR1 is MGHRA and CDR2 is YSYEKL. The DNA of the CDR3 is TGCGCCAGCAGCCAAAGAACAGGGAGGGGGAACACTGAAGCTTTCTTT. It yields the protein CASSQRTGRGNTEAFF.

This clonotype occurred many times. The chain uses TRBV27 and TRBJ2-3; no definite D call. This CDR3 comprises 12 residues. CDR1 and CDR2 from the germline V gene are MNHEY and SMNVEV (reference sequence). Trimming cost V 10 bases and J 6 bases, with 14 bases left between them. Here the CDR3 reads CATRSLGDTQYF. The CDR3 DNA follows: TGTGCCACTCGGTCCCTGGGGGATACGCAGTATTTT.

This chain uses TRBV7-2 with TRBJ2-3; D is ambiguous. The CDR3 has 16 amino acids. Trimming removed 5 bases from V and 2 bases from J, with 17 bases in between. Germline V CDR1 and CDR2: SGHTA, FQGNSA. CDR3 residues: CASSAKGAADTDTQYF. In nucleotides, the CDR3 is TGTGCCAGCAGCGCCAAGGGTGCGGCGGACACAGATACGCAGTATTTT.